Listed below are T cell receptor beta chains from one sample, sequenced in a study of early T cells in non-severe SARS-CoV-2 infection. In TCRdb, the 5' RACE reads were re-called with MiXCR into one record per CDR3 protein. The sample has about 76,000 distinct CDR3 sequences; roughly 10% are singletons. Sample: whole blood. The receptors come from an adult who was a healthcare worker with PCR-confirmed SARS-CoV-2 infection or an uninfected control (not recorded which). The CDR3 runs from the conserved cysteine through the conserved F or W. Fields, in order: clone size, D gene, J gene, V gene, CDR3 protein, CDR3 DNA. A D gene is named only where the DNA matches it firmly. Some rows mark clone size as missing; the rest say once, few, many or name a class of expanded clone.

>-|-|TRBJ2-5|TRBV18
CASSPVLGNEETQYF
TGTGCCAGCTCACCTGTCCTGGGGAACGAAGAGACCCAGTACTTC
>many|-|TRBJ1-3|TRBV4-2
CASSQGRADGNTIYF
TGTGCCAGCAGCCAAGGCCGGGCTGACGGAAACACCATATATTTT
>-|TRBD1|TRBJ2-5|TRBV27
CASSLQGARETQYF
TGTGCCAGCAGTTTACAGGGGGCGCGTGAGACCCAGTACTTC
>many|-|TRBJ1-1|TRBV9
CASSVRSDSEMNTEAFF
TGTGCCAGCAGCGTAAGATCGGACAGCGAAATGAACACTGAAGCTTTCTTT
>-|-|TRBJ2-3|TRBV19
CASSMGAASTDTQYF
TGTGCCAGTAGTATGGGAGCGGCTAGCACAGATACGCAGTATTTT
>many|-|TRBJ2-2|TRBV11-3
CASSPGTEAANTGELFF
TGTGCCAGCAGCCCCGGGACTGAGGCGGCGAACACCGGGGAGCTGTTTTTT
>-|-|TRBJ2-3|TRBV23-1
CASSQSRWTDTQYF
TGCGCCAGCAGTCAATCCAGGTGGACAGATACGCAGTATTTT
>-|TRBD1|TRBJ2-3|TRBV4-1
CASSQTGAQDTQYF
TGCGCCAGCAGCCAGACAGGGGCACAAGATACGCAGTATTTT
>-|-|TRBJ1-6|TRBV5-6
CASSWTGRTPLHF
TGTGCCAGCAGCTGGACTGGCAGAACACCCCTCCACTTT
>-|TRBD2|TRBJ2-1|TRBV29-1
CSVDSSGGPYNGQFF
TGCAGCGTTGACTCTAGCGGGGGCCCGTACAATGGGCAGTTCTTC
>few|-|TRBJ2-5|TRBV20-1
CSASPGRGQETQYF
TGCAGTGCTAGCCCCGGGCGGGGACAAGAGACCCAGTACTTC
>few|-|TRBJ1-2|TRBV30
CAWSVPGSNYGYTF
TGTGCCTGGAGTGTACCCGGAAGTAACTATGGCTACACCTTC
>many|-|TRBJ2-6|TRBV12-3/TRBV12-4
CASSSSSGANVLTF
TGTGCCAGCAGCTCGAGCTCTGGGGCCAACGTCCTGACTTTC